Described below is a single T cell receptor beta chain sequence and its context. Its target is unknown. This CDR3 is 14 amino acids long. Germline V gene sequence: CDR1 KGHSH, CDR2 LQKENI. V lost 4 bases and J 6 bases, leaving 16 bases between the germline ends. This entry belongs to a study of vaccination effects on CD4 cells after COVID-19. Study at large: In the ViraFEST assay, antigen-specific CD4+ clonotypes were identified by expansion after peptide-pool stimulation. The authors sampled three convalescent patients early and late after vaccination. Findings and caveats of the study: The study, lacking early post-infection timepoints, had few convalescent patients. Marked contraction was observed in infection-induced and vaccine-induced clones late after vaccination.

TCRdb keeps only in-frame clones here, not all; method: immunoSEQ multiplex PCR. The table records approximately 40,000 clones, over 65% of them present only once. Following a roughly 10-day culture, CD4+ T cells were purified. PCR confirmed that the person was infected with SARS-CoV-2 between March and December 2020. Everyone in the study got two shots of either the BNT162b2 or mRNA-1273 vaccine. Here the sequenced sample was CD4+ T cells from PBMCs cultured without peptide, taken after COVID-19 vaccination. This sequence was found in a human donor who had a prior SARS-CoV-2 infection. This chain connects TRBV18 to TRBJ2-7; the D gene is possibly TRBD1 (5 bases). In DNA, the CDR3 is TGTGCCAGCTCACTTTCTCAGGGAATGGGCGAGCAGTACTTC. This sequence encodes CASSLSQGMGEQYF.